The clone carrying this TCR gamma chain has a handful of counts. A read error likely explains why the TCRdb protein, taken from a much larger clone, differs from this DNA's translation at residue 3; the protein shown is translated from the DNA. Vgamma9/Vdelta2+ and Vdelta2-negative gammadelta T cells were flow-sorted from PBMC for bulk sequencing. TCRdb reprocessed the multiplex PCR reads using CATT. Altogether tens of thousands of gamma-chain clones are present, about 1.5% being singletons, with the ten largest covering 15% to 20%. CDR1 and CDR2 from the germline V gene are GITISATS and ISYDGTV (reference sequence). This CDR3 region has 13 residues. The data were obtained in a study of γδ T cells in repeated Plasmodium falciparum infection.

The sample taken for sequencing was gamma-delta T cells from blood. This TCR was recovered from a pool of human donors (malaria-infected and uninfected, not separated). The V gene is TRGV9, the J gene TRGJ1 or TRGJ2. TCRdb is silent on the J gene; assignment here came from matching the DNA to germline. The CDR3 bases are TGTGCCTCGTGGGAGGCCCCAATTATGAAGAAACTCTTT. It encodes CASWEAPIMKKLF.